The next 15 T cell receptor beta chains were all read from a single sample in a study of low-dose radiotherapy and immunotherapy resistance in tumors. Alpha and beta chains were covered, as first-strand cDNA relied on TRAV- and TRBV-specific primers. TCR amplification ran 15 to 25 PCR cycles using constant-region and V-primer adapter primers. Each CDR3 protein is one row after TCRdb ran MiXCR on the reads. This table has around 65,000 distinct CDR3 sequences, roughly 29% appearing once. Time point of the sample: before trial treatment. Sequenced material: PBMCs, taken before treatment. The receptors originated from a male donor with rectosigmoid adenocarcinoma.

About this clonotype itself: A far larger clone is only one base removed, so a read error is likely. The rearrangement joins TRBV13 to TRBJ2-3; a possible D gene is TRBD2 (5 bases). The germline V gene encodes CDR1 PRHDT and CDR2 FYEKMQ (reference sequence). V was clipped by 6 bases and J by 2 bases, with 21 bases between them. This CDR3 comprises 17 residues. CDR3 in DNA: TGTGCCAGCAGTCGAATAGAGGGCGCCAAGTCCACAGATACGCAGTATTTT. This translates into CASSRIEGAKSTDTQYF. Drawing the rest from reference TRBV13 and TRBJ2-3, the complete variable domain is AAGVIQSPRHLIKEKRETATLKCYPIPRHDTVYWYQQGPGQDPQFLISFYEKMQSDKGSIPDRFSAQQFSDYHSELNMSSLELGDSALYFCASSRIEGAKSTDTQYFGPGTRLTVL.

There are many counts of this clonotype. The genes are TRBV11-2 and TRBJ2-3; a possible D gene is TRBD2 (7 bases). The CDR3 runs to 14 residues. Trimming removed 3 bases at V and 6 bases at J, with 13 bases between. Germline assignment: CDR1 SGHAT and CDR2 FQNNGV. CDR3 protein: CASSFPGGLDTQYF. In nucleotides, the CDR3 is TGTGCCAGCAGCTTCCCCGGGGGGCTTGATACGCAGTATTTT.

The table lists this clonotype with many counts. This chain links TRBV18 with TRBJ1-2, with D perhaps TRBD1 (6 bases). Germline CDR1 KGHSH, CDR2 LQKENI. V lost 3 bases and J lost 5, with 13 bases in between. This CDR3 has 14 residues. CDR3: CASSPTQGGYGYTF. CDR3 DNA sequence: TGTGCCAGCTCACCCACACAGGGAGGGTATGGCTACACCTTC.

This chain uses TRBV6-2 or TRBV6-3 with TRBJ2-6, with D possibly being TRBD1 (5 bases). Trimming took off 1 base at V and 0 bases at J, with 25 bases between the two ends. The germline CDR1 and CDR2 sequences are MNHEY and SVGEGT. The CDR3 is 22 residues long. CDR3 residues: CASSYFTLGRSALTSGANVLTF. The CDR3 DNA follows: TGTGCCAGCAGTTACTTTACGTTGGGGCGATCCGCCCTTACCTCTGGGGCCAACGTCCTGACTTTC.

The CDR3 is CSAREAGQIYEQYF. The CDR3 DNA sequence: TGCAGTGCTAGAGAGGCGGGACAGATATACGAGCAGTACTTC. The J gene is TRBJ2-7, the V gene TRBV20-1, with D maybe TRBD1 (7 bases). V lost 0 bases to trimming and J lost 4 bases, with 13 bases between them. This CDR3 has 14 residues. Germline-derived CDR1 and CDR2 are DFQATT and SNEGSKA (reference sequence).

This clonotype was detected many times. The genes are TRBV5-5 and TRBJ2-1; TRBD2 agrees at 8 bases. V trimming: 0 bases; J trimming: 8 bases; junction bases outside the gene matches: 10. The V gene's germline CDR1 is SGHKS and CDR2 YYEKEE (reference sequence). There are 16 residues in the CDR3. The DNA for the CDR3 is TGTGCCAGCAGCTTGGGTGGCGGGGGGACTTGGGATGAGCAGTTCTTC. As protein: CASSLGGGGTWDEQFF.

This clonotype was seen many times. This chain's CDR3 is CASSRSGGGLFEQYF. CDR3 coding DNA: TGTGCCAGCAGCAGGAGTGGGGGAGGGCTTTTCGAGCAGTACTTC. The chain couples TRBV3-1 to TRBJ2-7; 7 positions match TRBD2. Per germline, CDR1 LGHDT and CDR2 YNNKEL (reference sequence). The CDR3 is made up of 15 amino acids. Trimming took 5 bases from V and 6 from J; bases not matched to a gene: 13.

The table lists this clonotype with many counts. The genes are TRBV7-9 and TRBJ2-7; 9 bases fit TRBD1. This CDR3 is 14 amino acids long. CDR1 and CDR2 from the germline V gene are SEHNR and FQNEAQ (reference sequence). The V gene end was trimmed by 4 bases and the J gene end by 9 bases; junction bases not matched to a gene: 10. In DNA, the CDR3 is TGTGCCAGCAGCTCCGGGACAGGGATATCTGGGCAGTACTTC. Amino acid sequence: CASSSGTGISGQYF. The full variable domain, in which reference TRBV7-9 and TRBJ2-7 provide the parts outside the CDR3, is DTGVSQNPRHKITKRGQNVTFRCDPISEHNRLYWYRQTLGQGPEFLTYFQNEAQLEKSRLLSDRFSAERPKGSFSTLEIQRTEQGDSAMYLCASSSGTGISGQYFGPGTRLTVT.

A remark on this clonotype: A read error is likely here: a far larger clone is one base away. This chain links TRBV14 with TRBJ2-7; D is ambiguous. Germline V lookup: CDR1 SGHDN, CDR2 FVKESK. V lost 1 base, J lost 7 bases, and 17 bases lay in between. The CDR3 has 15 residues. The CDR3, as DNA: TGTGCCAGCAGCCAAGGGGAAGGCCGAACGGAGGAGCAGTACTTC. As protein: CASSQGEGRTEEQYF.

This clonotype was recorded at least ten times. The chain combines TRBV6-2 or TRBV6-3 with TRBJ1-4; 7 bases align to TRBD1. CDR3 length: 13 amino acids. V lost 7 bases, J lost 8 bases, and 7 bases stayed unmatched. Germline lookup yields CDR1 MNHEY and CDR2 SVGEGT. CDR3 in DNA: TGTGCCAGCACCACAGGGGTCAGGGAAAAACTGTTTTTT. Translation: CASTTGVREKLFF.

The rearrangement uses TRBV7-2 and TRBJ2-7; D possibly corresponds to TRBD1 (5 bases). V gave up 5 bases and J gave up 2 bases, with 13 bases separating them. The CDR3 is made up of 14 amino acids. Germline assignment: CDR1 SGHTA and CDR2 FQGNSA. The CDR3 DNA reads TGTGCCAGCAGCACAGGTCCGGGTACCTACGAGCAGTACTTC. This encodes CASSTGPGTYEQYF.

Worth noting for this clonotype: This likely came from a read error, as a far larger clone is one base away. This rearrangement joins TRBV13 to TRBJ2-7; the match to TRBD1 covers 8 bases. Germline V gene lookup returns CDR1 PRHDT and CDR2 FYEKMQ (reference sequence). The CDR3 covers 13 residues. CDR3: CASRIQGTGEQCF. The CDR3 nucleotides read TGTGCCAGCAGAATTCAGGGGACAGGCGAGCAGTGCTTC.

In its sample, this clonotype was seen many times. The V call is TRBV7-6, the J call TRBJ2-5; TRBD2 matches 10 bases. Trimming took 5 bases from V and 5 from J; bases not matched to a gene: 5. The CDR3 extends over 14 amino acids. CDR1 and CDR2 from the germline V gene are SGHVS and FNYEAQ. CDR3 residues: CASSQRGGGETQYF. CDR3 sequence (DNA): TGTGCCAGCAGCCAGCGGGGGGGCGGCGAGACCCAGTACTTC.

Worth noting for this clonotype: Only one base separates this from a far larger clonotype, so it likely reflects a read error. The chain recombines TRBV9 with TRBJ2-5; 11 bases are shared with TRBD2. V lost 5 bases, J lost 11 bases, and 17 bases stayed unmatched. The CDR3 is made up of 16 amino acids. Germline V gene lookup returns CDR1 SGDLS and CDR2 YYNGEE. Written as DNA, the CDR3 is TGTGCCAGCAGTACCGGGACTAGCGGCGCCTACAATGAGCAGTACTTC. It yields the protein CASSTGTSGAYNEQYF.

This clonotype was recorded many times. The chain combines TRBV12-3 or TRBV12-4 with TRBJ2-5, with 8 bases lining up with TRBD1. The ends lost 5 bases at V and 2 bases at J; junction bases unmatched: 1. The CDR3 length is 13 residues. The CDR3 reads CASSGQGQETQYF. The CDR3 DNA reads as TGTGCCAGCAGTGGACAGGGACAAGAGACCCAGTACTTC.